This entry is about one TCR beta chain. Antigen specificity is unknown. CDR1 and CDR2 from the germline V gene are SGHTA and FQGNSA. Trimming cost V 5 bases and J 4 bases, with 16 bases left between them. The CDR3 consists of 15 residues. The data derive from a study of lymphopenia after photon versus proton radiotherapy. Study-wide findings and caveats: After the lymphocyte nadir, photon-treated repertoires showed oligoclonal expansion, especially of CD8+ Temra cells. Only patients who died were analyzed for survival; proton advantage is unproven. Relative stability marked proton patients; photon patients lost diversity and naive cells. A bigger post-nadir fall in TCR diversity correlated inversely with survival time in deceased patients.

The method was immunoSEQ multiplex PCR; TCRdb's version includes in-frame clones alone and lacks a portion of them. The data contain under 75,000 clones, around 93% of them singletons. The clonotype originates from a woman aged 40 to 50 with cholangiocarcinoma. Sequencing used peripheral blood, obtained from a patient treated with photon-based radiotherapy. The J gene is TRBJ2-3, the V gene TRBV7-2; a weak D match, TRBD2 (6 bases). This chain's CDR3 is CASSQPGVRSDTQYF. The CDR3 coding sequence is TGTGCCAGCAGCCAGCCGGGGGTTAGGTCAGATACGCAGTATTTT. Looking up the rest from reference TRBV7-2 and TRBJ2-3 gives the full variable domain: GAGVSQSPSNKVTEKGKDVELRCDPISGHTALYWYRQSLGQGLEFLIYFQGNSAPDKSGLPSDRFSAERTGGSVSTLTIQRTQQEDSAVYLCASSQPGVRSDTQYFGPGTRLTVL.